The present T cell receptor beta chain was sequenced within a study of CD8 T cells in Susac syndrome. A quantity of about 0.5 to 1 ug RNA underwent reverse transcription using random hexamers. TCRdb used MiXCR to reprocess the immunoSEQ multiplex PCR reads, holding one entry per CDR3 protein. The table has about 180,000 distinct CDR3 sequences, approximately 96% seen once. Remarks on this clonotype: Its antigen remains unknown.

General study results and limits: The study's TCR sequencing and HLA analysis covered a relatively small number of individuals, and the study acknowledged this.

Germline V gene lookup returns CDR1 MGHRA and CDR2 YSYEKL. CDR3 length: 14 amino acids. V was trimmed by 2 bases and J by 2 bases, leaving 9 bases between them. Sequencing was performed on CD8+ T cells from PBMCs. The chain carries TRBV4-1 and TRBJ1-2; D possibly corresponds to TRBD1 (6 bases). The sequence was obtained from a human donor with multiple sclerosis. CDR3 protein: CASSQTGTNYGYTF. For the CDR3, the DNA is TGCGCCAGCAGCCAAACCGGGACAAACTATGGCTACACCTTC.